These T cell receptor beta chains were read from a single sample in a study of early T cells in non-severe SARS-CoV-2 infection. TCRdb ran MiXCR on the 5' RACE reads and lists one entry per CDR3 protein. The table includes about 70,000 distinct CDR3 sequences, about 11% detected once. Specimen: whole blood. The receptor set was obtained from an adult who was a healthcare worker with PCR-confirmed SARS-CoV-2 infection or an uninfected control (not recorded which). CDR3s include the opening cysteine and the closing phenylalanine or tryptophan. Each record gives: V gene, J gene, clone size, CDR3 protein. Not every row has a clone size; where given, it reads once, few, many or a size class.

v_gene: TRBV27
j_gene: TRBJ2-7
abundance: NA
CDR3aa: CASADATKVYEQYF

v_gene: TRBV28
j_gene: TRBJ2-7
abundance: many
CDR3aa: CASSRSPSSYEQYF

v_gene: TRBV27
j_gene: TRBJ2-4
abundance: many
CDR3aa: CASSSTQPGISKNIQYF

v_gene: TRBV12-3/TRBV12-4
j_gene: TRBJ2-7
abundance: few
CDR3aa: CASNPGQPGRSEQYF

v_gene: TRBV7-7
j_gene: TRBJ2-2
abundance: few
CDR3aa: CASSLKRASGELFF

v_gene: TRBV6-1
j_gene: TRBJ2-1
abundance: NA
CDR3aa: CASSVRGASYNEQFF

v_gene: TRBV6-5
j_gene: TRBJ2-2
abundance: few
CDR3aa: CASSYSTGTKTGELFF

v_gene: TRBV27
j_gene: TRBJ2-7
abundance: many
CDR3aa: CASSLQPGHSAYEQYF

v_gene: TRBV7-8
j_gene: TRBJ1-5
abundance: many
CDR3aa: CASSLAEDTFRNQPQHF

v_gene: TRBV6-5
j_gene: TRBJ2-7
abundance: few
CDR3aa: CASSNDRVDEQYF

v_gene: TRBV4-2
j_gene: TRBJ2-7
abundance: NA
CDR3aa: CASSSTGQGSYEQYF

v_gene: TRBV7-9
j_gene: TRBJ2-1
abundance: many
CDR3aa: CASSLASGSYEQFF

v_gene: TRBV20-1
j_gene: TRBJ2-6
abundance: many
CDR3aa: CIASGANVLTF

v_gene: TRBV5-1
j_gene: TRBJ2-5
abundance: many
CDR3aa: CASSGQGRQETQYF

v_gene: TRBV9
j_gene: TRBJ2-5
abundance: NA
CDR3aa: CASSVGPGLARIEETQYF